A selection of T cell receptor beta chains follows, all from one sample in a study of blood T cell repertoires in COVID-19. Only in-frame clones appear in the TCRdb table, and some are missing; sequencing was by immunoSEQ multiplex PCR. The table includes some 260,000 clones, 80% to 90% detected once. The sample consisted of peripheral blood. Receptor source: a man older than 75 with acute or convalescent COVID-19. The CDR3 runs from the conserved cysteine through the conserved F or W. The D gene is left open where the match is weak. Clone size appears in some rows only: once, few, many, or a class for an expanded clone.

v_call	clone_size	d_call	j_call	cdr3_nt	cdr3_aa
TRBV19	NA	TRBD2	TRBJ2-1	TGTGCCAGTACCTTTTCTGCGGGAGATGACGAGCAGTTCTTC	CASTFSAGDDEQFF
TRBV19	NA	NA	TRBJ2-7	TGTGCCAGTAGTATTGGGCGGGACTCCTACGAGCAGTACTTC	CASSIGRDSYEQYF
TRBV5-6	NA	NA	TRBJ1-1	TGTGCCAGCAGCTCCCCGCGGAACACTGAAGCTTTCTTT	CASSSPRNTEAFF
TRBV29-1	NA	NA	TRBJ1-3	TGCAGCGTCCTGACAGGTTCTGGAAACACCATATATTTT	CSVLTGSGNTIYF
TRBV18	NA	NA	TRBJ2-1	TGTGCCAGCTCACCCGACAGACTCTCCTACAATGAGCAGTTCTTC	CASSPDRLSYNEQFF
TRBV3-1/TRBV3-2	NA	NA	TRBJ1-5	TGTGCCAGCAGCCTGGGGGCAAACAATCAGCCCCAGCATTTT	CASSLGANNQPQHF
TRBV4-2	NA	NA	TRBJ1-3	TGTGCCAGCAGCCCCGGACAGACCTCTGGAAACACCATATATTTT	CASSPGQTSGNTIYF
TRBV12-2	NA	NA	TRBJ1-3	TGTGCAAGTCGCTTAGCGTTGGGGCCCCGCACTGGAAACACCATATATTTT	CASRLALGPRTGNTIYF
TRBV7-2	NA	TRBD2	TRBJ2-5	TGTGCCAGCAGCTCCCCCTTCGGACTAGCGGGAGAAGAGACCCAGTACTTC	CASSSPFGLAGEETQYF
TRBV6-2/TRBV6-3	NA	NA	TRBJ1-1	TGTGCCAGCAGTTACCCAGTGGACACTGAAGCTTTCTTT	CASSYPVDTEAFF
TRBV5-1	NA	TRBD1	TRBJ1-1	TGCGCCAGTCTGGAGGGGGCGAACACTGAAGCTTTCTTT	CASLEGANTEAFF
TRBV29-1	NA	TRBD1	TRBJ1-4	TGCAGCGTTCCCGGGACAGGGGTGGAAAAACTGTTTTTT	CSVPGTGVEKLFF
TRBV6-1	NA	NA	TRBJ2-2	TGTGCCAGCAGTGAACGGGGTAGGGTGGTCACCGGGGAGCTGTTTTTT	CASSERGRVVTGELFF
TRBV2	NA	NA	TRBJ2-5	TGTGCCAGCAGGTACCAGGGTTTAGGCCAAGAGACCCAGTACTTC	CASRYQGLGQETQYF
TRBV7-6	NA	TRBD2	TRBJ2-1	TGTGCCAGCAGCCGCCTAGCGGGAGGGTACAATGAGCAGTTCTTC	CASSRLAGGYNEQFF
TRBV19	NA	NA	TRBJ2-2	TGTGCCAGTAGTATAGGGTACGGACAGAACACCGGGGAGCTGTTTTTT	CASSIGYGQNTGELFF
TRBV21-1	once	NA	TRBJ2-7	TGTGCCAGCAGCAAGTCCCAAATAAACATCTACGAGCAGTACTTC	CASSKSQINIYEQYF
TRBV7-9	NA	NA	TRBJ1-4	TGTGCCAGCAGCTTGGAGAGGACTCTAAGTGAAAAACTGTTTTTT	CASSLERTLSEKLFF
TRBV27	NA	NA	TRBJ2-2	TGTGCCAGCAGGAACATGAACACCGGGGAGCTGTTTTTT	CASRNMNTGELFF
TRBV28	NA	NA	TRBJ2-1	TGTGCCAGCCTGGTGGCGGGACCGTACAATGAGCAGTTCTTC	CASLVAGPYNEQFF
TRBV4-1	NA	NA	TRBJ1-3	TGCGCCAGCAGCCAACCGACCGGAGGTGGAAACACCATATATTTT	CASSQPTGGGNTIYF
TRBV18	NA	TRBD1	TRBJ2-3	TGTGCCAGCTCTTCGACAGGGGAAGTAGATACGCAGTATTTT	CASSSTGEVDTQYF
TRBV5-4	NA	NA	TRBJ2-7	TGTGCCAGCAGCTTGTCCGGACAGAGCGATTACGAGCAGTACTTC	CASSLSGQSDYEQYF
TRBV19	NA	TRBD2	TRBJ2-2	TGTGCCAGTAGTCGTAGCGGGAGCGGCACCGGGGAGCTGTTTTTT	CASSRSGSGTGELFF
TRBV4-1	few	TRBD1	TRBJ1-1	TGCGCCAGCAGCCAAGAGGGACAGATGAACACTGAAGCTTTCTTT	CASSQEGQMNTEAFF
TRBV7-9	few	TRBD1	TRBJ1-4	TGTGCCAGCAGCTTAAAACGCCGGGACAGGGATCAAGAAGGGGAACTGTTTTTT	CASSLKRRDRDQEGELFF
TRBV9	NA	NA	TRBJ2-7	TGTGCCAGCGGGGGGTGCCTCTACGAGCAGTACTTC	CASGGCLYEQYF
TRBV24-1	few	TRBD2	TRBJ2-3	TGTGCCACCAGTGACCCCGGCCTAGCGGGAGTTGATCTCCGTGGTGATACGCAGTATTTT	CATSDPGLAGVDLRGDTQYF
TRBV2	NA	TRBD1	TRBJ2-2	TGTGCCAGCAAGGACAGGGAGAACACCGGGGAGCTGTTTTTT	CASKDRENTGELFF
TRBV29-1	NA	TRBD2	TRBJ2-1	TGCAGCGTCGGGAGGGGGGGGAATAATGAGCAGTTCTTC	CSVGRGGNNEQFF
TRBV7-2	NA	NA	TRBJ1-6	TGTGCCAGCAGCTTAGCTACAGGGACGGGTAATTCACCCCTCCACTTT	CASSLATGTGNSPLHF
TRBV3-1/TRBV3-2	NA	NA	TRBJ2-7	TGTGCCAGCAGCCAGGAGACGAGGGAGCAGTACTTC	CASSQETREQYF
TRBV28	NA	NA	TRBJ1-2	TGTGGGTTAGGGGGACCTTATGGCTACACCTTC	CGLGGPYGYTF
TRBV29-1	NA	TRBD1	TRBJ1-4	TGCAGCGTTGAAGATCATAAAGGACAGGGGTTTGAAAAACTGTTTTTT	CSVEDHKGQGFEKLFF
TRBV7-2	NA	NA	TRBJ1-4	TGTGCCAGCAGCTTAGGTGGGCAGGGGAATGAAAAACTGTTTTTT	CASSLGGQGNEKLFF
TRBV29-1	NA	NA	TRBJ2-1	TGCAGCGTTGGAAGGGGGTTTCGCTCCTACAATGAGCAGTTCTTC	CSVGRGFRSYNEQFF
TRBV7-2	NA	NA	TRBJ1-2	TGTGCCAGCAGCTTGTATCCCCCGACAGGCAACTATGGCTACACCTTC	CASSLYPPTGNYGYTF
TRBV19	once	NA	TRBJ1-5	TGTGCCAGTAGTGATCCCCGGGGGTCGGGCAATCAGCCCCAGCATTTT	CASSDPRGSGNQPQHF
TRBV14	NA	NA	TRBJ1-1	TGTGCCAGCAGCCAAGATCGCGGAGTTAACACTGAAGCTTTCTTT	CASSQDRGVNTEAFF